This T cell receptor beta chain was captured in a study of identical twins. Regarding the study as a whole: Abundant beta clonotypes from cord blood bore fewer insertions; memory repertoires lacked this pattern. Out-of-frame alpha sequences shared by twins showed excess low generation probability.

This clonotype appeared many times. The antigen remains unidentified. TCRdb ran MiXCR on the 5' RACE reads and lists one entry per CDR3 protein. The data show about 150,000 distinct CDR3 sequences, under 4.5% seen once. The clonotype was recovered from a man younger than 35 in good health. Sequencing was performed on memory T cells sorted from blood.

CDR3 sequence: CASSDQGGAGRKNIQYF. The CDR3 DNA is TGTGCCAGCAGCGACCAGGGGGGGGCTGGAAGGAAAAACATTCAGTACTTC. J is TRBJ2-4 and V is TRBV5-5; D possibly matches TRBD1 or TRBD2 (7 bases each). V was cut by 4 bases and J by 4 bases, with 21 bases left in between. Germline V gives CDR1 SGHKS, CDR2 YYEKEE (reference sequence). The CDR3 runs to 17 residues.